The 32 T cell receptor beta chains below all came from one sample that was sequenced in a study of CD8 T cells in Susac syndrome. RNA was extracted with the RNeasy kit, and a quantity of about 0.45 to 1 ug was reverse transcribed using random hexamers. TCRdb itself ran the immunoSEQ multiplex PCR reads through MiXCR, one entry per CDR3 protein. The sample holds about 140,000 distinct CDR3 sequences; nearly 95% are singletons and the top ten take 0.25% to 0.3%. Material: CD8+ T cells from PBMCs. Receptors were obtained from a human donor in good health.

The chain combines TRBV7-9 with TRBJ2-1, with D unresolved. CDR3 length equals 16 residues. The germline V gene has CDR1 SEHNR and CDR2 FQNEAQ (reference sequence). Trimming removed 0 bases at V and 3 bases at J, with 12 bases between. CDR3 in DNA: TGTGCCAGCAGCTTAGCGACGACGACCATCTACAATGAGCAGTTCTTC. It codes for CASSLATTTIYNEQFF.

The chain combines TRBV20-1 with TRBJ2-7; D unresolved. The CDR3 has 13 residues. Per germline, CDR1 DFQATT and CDR2 SNEGSKA (reference sequence). V was pared by 1 base and J by 3 bases, with 10 bases between. Here the CDR3 reads CSARGQESYEQYF. CDR3 nucleotide sequence: TGCAGTGCTAGAGGTCAAGAAAGCTACGAGCAGTACTTC.

The chain is built from TRBV6-5 and TRBJ1-1; D might be TRBD1 (6 bases). The CDR3 totals 17 residues. Trimming stripped 2 bases from V and 0 bases from J, with 16 bases between. Germline lookup yields CDR1 MNHEY and CDR2 SVGAGI. In DNA form, the CDR3 reads TGTGCCAGCAGTTACGGAGGGGGGGGACTTCTGAACACTGAAGCTTTCTTT. Residues: CASSYGGGGLLNTEAFF.

The chain combines TRBV29-1 with TRBJ1-2; D is unclear. Germline values: CDR1 SQVTM, CDR2 ANQGSEA. CDR3 length: 14 amino acids. V lost 4 bases to trimming and J lost 5 bases, with 17 bases between them. The CDR3 DNA sequence: TGCAGCGTTGCCCTGATCCTCCCCCGGTATGGCTACACCTTC. This sequence encodes CSVALILPRYGYTF.

This clonotype was recorded only once. The chain links TRBV9 to TRBJ2-3, with TRBD2 identical over 9 bases. The CDR3 sequence is 16 residues long. The germline V gene has CDR1 SGDLS and CDR2 YYNGEE. The V and J ends lost 3 bases and 1 base, in that order; junction bases with no gene match: 6. CDR3 in amino acids: CASSGPSGTGTDTQYF. Written as DNA, the CDR3 is TGTGCCAGCAGCGGACCTAGCGGGACCGGCACAGATACGCAGTATTTT. The full variable domain, with the rest looked up from reference TRBV9 and TRBJ2-3, is DSGVTQTPKHLITATGQRVTLRCSPRSGDLSVYWYQQSLDQGLQFLIQYYNGEERAKGNILERFSAQQFPDLHSELNLSSLELGDSALYFCASSGPSGTGTDTQYFGPGTRLTVL.

The chain links TRBV4-3 to TRBJ1-2; 7 nucleotides align to TRBD1. Germline-derived CDR1 and CDR2 are LGHNA and YSLEER. V was clipped by 0 bases and J by 0 bases; unmatched bases: 4. There are 16 residues in the CDR3. The CDR3 DNA sequence: TGCGCCAGCAGCCAAGAAAGGGACAGAACTAACTATGGCTACACCTTC. It specifies CASSQERDRTNYGYTF.

The genes are TRBV7-3 and TRBJ1-1; 9 bases agree with TRBD1. The CDR3 extends over 14 amino acids. Germline V gives CDR1 SGHTA, CDR2 FQGTGA. With 2 bases clipped from V and 3 bases from J, the junction kept 1 base outside the gene matches. CDR3 in amino acids: CASSLGQGYTEAFF. DNA for the CDR3: TGTGCCAGCAGCTTAGGACAGGGGTACACTGAAGCTTTCTTT.

Concerning this clonotype itself: The junction and the germline gene differ at one end; a read error may be behind it. V and J are TRBV7-6 and TRBJ2-5; no clear D. Per the germline V gene, CDR1 is SGHVS and CDR2 is FNYEAQ. CDR3 length: 13 amino acids. The CDR3 region is CTSSLTRGETQYF. CDR3 in DNA: TGTACCAGCAGCTTAACACGTGGGGAGACCCAGTACTTC. The full variable domain, rest sourced from reference TRBV7-6 and TRBJ2-5, is GAGVSQSPRYKVTKRGQDVALRCDPISGHVSLYWYRQALGQGPEFLTYFNYEAQQDKSGLPNDRFSAERPEGSISTLTIQRTEQRDSAMYRCTSSLTRGETQYFGPGTRLLVL.

The genes are TRBV30 and TRBJ2-7; no definite D call. Germline V gives CDR1 GTSNPN, CDR2 SVGIG (reference sequence). The CDR3 loop spans 13 amino acids. Trimming pared 3 bases from V and 3 bases from J, leaving 12 bases between. The CDR3 DNA reads TGTGCCTGGAGCCCGGATCATGACTACGAGCAGTACTTC. As protein: CAWSPDHDYEQYF.

The J gene is TRBJ2-5, the V gene TRBV27, with TRBD1 identical over 9 bases. The length of the CDR3 is 13 residues. CDR1 is MNHEY, CDR2 SMNVEV, per germline (reference sequence). After removal of 6 bases from V and 5 bases from J, the junction contained 4 bases not matched to a gene. Written as DNA, the CDR3 is TGTGCCAGCAGACAGGGGGCCGGGGAGACCCAGTACTTC. Translated, it gives CASRQGAGETQYF.

This clonotype was seen once. Here the CDR3 DNA reads TGTGCCAGCAGCCAAGGACAGGGGACAGTCTCTGGGGCCAACGTCCTGACTTTC. Translating gives CASSQGQGTVSGANVLTF. This rearrangement joins TRBV3-1 to TRBJ2-6; 8 bases are a match to TRBD1. Trimming took 1 base from V and 0 from J; bases not matched to a gene: 5. Germline V gene sequence: CDR1 LGHDT, CDR2 YNNKEL (reference sequence). This CDR3 is 18 amino acids long.

The rearrangement uses TRBV29-1 and TRBJ2-2; D is uncertain. Trimming pared 6 bases from V and 6 bases from J, leaving 17 bases between. Germline V gene sequence: CDR1 SQVTM, CDR2 ANQGSEA. The CDR3 spans 14 residues. CDR3 region: CSVHAASLPGELFF. The CDR3 DNA reads TGCAGCGTACATGCTGCTAGTTTGCCCGGGGAGCTGTTTTTT.

The chain employs TRBV5-6 and TRBJ2-7, with D perhaps TRBD2 (6 bases). Germline lookup yields CDR1 SGHDT and CDR2 YYEEEE. CDR3 length: 15 amino acids. Trimming took off 4 bases at V and 0 bases at J, with 14 bases between the two ends. The CDR3 sequence: CASSGGLTASYEQYF. The CDR3 DNA is TGTGCCAGCAGCGGAGGACTAACCGCCTCCTACGAGCAGTACTTC.

V is TRBV13 and J is TRBJ2-2; D might be TRBD2 (6 bases). Germline CDR1 reads PRHDT; CDR2 reads FYEKMQ (reference sequence). Trimming removed 5 bases from V and 6 bases from J, with 13 bases in between. This CDR3 spans 14 amino acids. The CDR3 DNA follows: TGTGCCAGCAGCCAAGAAACGGGAGCCGGGGAGCTGTTTTTT. This encodes CASSQETGAGELFF.

This clonotype was counted once. The chain links TRBV28 to TRBJ2-7; 8 positions match TRBD2. This CDR3 contains 13 residues. Looked up from germline, CDR1 is MDHEN and CDR2 is SYDVKM. V trimming: 5 bases; J trimming: 4 bases; junction bases outside the gene matches: 4. The CDR3 sequence is CASSTGLVYEQYF. For the CDR3, the DNA is TGTGCCAGCAGTACGGGACTAGTTTACGAGCAGTACTTC.

The genes are TRBV20-1 and TRBJ2-3; TRBD1 agrees at 9 bases. The CDR3 loop spans 15 amino acids. V lost 0 bases to trimming and J lost 3 bases; unmatched junction nucleotides: 4. Germline loops: CDR1 DFQATT, CDR2 SNEGSKA (reference sequence). The CDR3 DNA is TGCAGTGCTAGAGATGACAGGGGGAATACAGATACGCAGTATTTT. It encodes CSARDDRGNTDTQYF.

The rearrangement joins TRBV9 to TRBJ2-5; D is possibly TRBD1 (6 bases). The CDR3 is made up of 13 amino acids. CDR1 and CDR2 (germline): SGDLS, YYNGEE. V shed 0 bases and J shed 3 bases, with 6 bases lying between them. The CDR3 coding sequence is TGTGCCAGCAGCGTAGCAGGGGAAGAGACCCAGTACTTC. This encodes CASSVAGEETQYF.

The V and J genes are TRBV14 and TRBJ2-1, with D perhaps TRBD2 (6 bases). V was clipped by 4 bases and J by 4 bases, with 20 bases between them. The CDR3 consists of 17 residues. Looked up from germline, CDR1 is SGHDN and CDR2 is FVKESK. The CDR3 DNA reads TGTGCCAGCAGCCCCCGATTAAGCGTTGGGGGGTACAATGAGCAGTTCTTC. Its protein is CASSPRLSVGGYNEQFF.

As regards this clonotype: Compared with germline, one end of the junction differs, possibly owing to a read error. This rearrangement joins TRBV19 to TRBJ2-6, with D unresolved. Germline V gene data show CDR1 as LNHDA and CDR2 as SQIVND (reference sequence). The length of the CDR3 is 11 residues. Here the CDR3 DNA reads TGTGCCAGTACTGGGCCCAACGTCCTGACTTTC. Encoded protein: CASTGPNVLTF.

This rearrangement joins TRBV29-1 to TRBJ1-2; D remains unclear. V was pared by 5 bases and J by 4 bases, with 11 bases between. The V gene's germline CDR1 is SQVTM and CDR2 ANQGSEA. The CDR3 is 12 residues long. The chain's CDR3 is CSVWAGVYGYTF. CDR3 nucleotide sequence: TGCAGCGTTTGGGCAGGCGTCTATGGCTACACCTTC.

The chain has TRBV14 and TRBJ2-1, with D perhaps matching TRBD2 (6 bases). The CDR3 extends over 18 amino acids. Per the germline V gene, CDR1 is SGHDN and CDR2 is FVKESK. Between the trimmed V and J ends, which lost 1 base and 0 bases, there was a span of 16 bases. This chain's CDR3 is CASSQGTSLNPSYNEQFF. CDR3 DNA: TGTGCCAGCAGCCAAGGAACTAGCCTAAACCCCTCCTACAATGAGCAGTTCTTC.

The chain employs TRBV9 and TRBJ2-7, with TRBD2 matching 7 bases. The trim removed 3 bases at V and 2 bases at J, leaving 5 bases unmatched. CDR3 length: 14 residues. Looked up from germline, CDR1 is SGDLS and CDR2 is YYNGEE. This CDR3 reads CASSGSGNAYEQYF. CDR3 DNA sequence: TGTGCCAGCAGCGGGAGCGGGAACGCCTACGAGCAGTACTTC.

The chain links TRBV29-1 to TRBJ2-3, with 8 bases that match TRBD2. The CDR3 extends over 16 amino acids. Germline V gives CDR1 SQVTM, CDR2 ANQGSEA. Unmatched junction bases numbered 12, after V lost 1 base and J lost 6 bases. The DNA for the CDR3 is TGCAGCGTTGAAGGTGGAGTAGCGGGGACTTCGGATACGCAGTATTTT. Its translation is CSVEGGVAGTSDTQYF.

This rearrangement joins TRBV10-3 to TRBJ2-7, with TRBD1 matching 7 bases. Germline loops: CDR1 ENHRY, CDR2 SYGVKD. The CDR3 loop spans 14 amino acids. The V gene end was trimmed by 5 bases and the J gene end by 1 base; junction bases not matched to a gene: 5. In DNA form, the CDR3 reads TGTGCCATCAGTTCGACAGGGCCATCCTACGAGCAGTACTTC. Encoded protein: CAISSTGPSYEQYF.

J is TRBJ2-1 and V is TRBV4-3; no reliable D call. Germline V gives CDR1 LGHNA, CDR2 YSLEER. The length of the CDR3 is 16 residues. Trimming pared 1 base from V and 0 bases from J, leaving 10 bases between. The CDR3 here is CASSQAHPSSYNEQFF. In DNA, the CDR3 is TGCGCCAGCAGCCAAGCCCACCCGAGCTCCTACAATGAGCAGTTCTTC.

The chain has TRBV28 and TRBJ2-1, with unresolved D. CDR1 and CDR2 from the germline V gene are MDHEN and SYDVKM. V gave up 4 bases and J gave up 3 bases, with 16 bases separating them. The CDR3 extends over 16 amino acids. CDR3 loop: CASSSLIITNYNEQFF. The CDR3 DNA follows: TGTGCCAGCAGTTCCCTAATAATTACCAACTACAATGAGCAGTTCTTC.

This clonotype came up once. The chain links TRBV29-1 to TRBJ2-2; D is possibly TRBD2 (6 bases). The CDR3 totals 13 residues. Germline V gene sequence: CDR1 SQVTM, CDR2 ANQGSEA. The V end lost 6 bases, the J end lost 7 bases, and 15 bases lay between the germline ends. The CDR3 is CSVPLRGSGELFF. DNA of the CDR3: TGCAGCGTCCCTTTGCGGGGCAGCGGGGAGCTGTTTTTT.

The J gene is TRBJ1-1, the V gene TRBV14, with TRBD1 as a possible D gene (6 bases). CDR3 length: 15 residues. The germline CDR1 and CDR2 sequences are SGHDN and FVKESK. The germline V and J ends were trimmed by 3 bases and 5 bases, with 16 bases remaining between them. The CDR3 DNA follows: TGTGCCAGCAGCCAGTTCTACAGGGAGGGGACTGAAGCTTTCTTT. Translating it yields CASSQFYREGTEAFF. The full variable domain, rest sourced from reference TRBV14 and TRBJ1-1, is EAGVTQFPSHSVIEKGQTVTLRCDPISGHDNLYWYRRVMGKEIKFLLHFVKESKQDESGMPNNRFLAERTGGTYSTLKVQPAELEDSGVYFCASSQFYREGTEAFFGQGTRLTVV.

The chain has TRBV27 and TRBJ2-1; either TRBD1 or TRBD2 may fit D (5 bases each). Germline loops: CDR1 MNHEY, CDR2 SMNVEV (reference sequence). V lost 6 bases to trimming and J lost 8 bases, with 17 bases between them. CDR3 size: 14 residues. CDR3 protein: CASRPQESGYEQFF. The CDR3, as DNA: TGTGCCAGCAGGCCACAGGAAAGCGGTTATGAGCAGTTCTTC.

The V and J genes are TRBV20-1 and TRBJ2-1; 12 bases fit TRBD2. V lost 6 bases, J lost 0 bases, and 9 bases stayed unmatched. Germline V CDR1 and CDR2: DFQATT, SNEGSKA (reference sequence). The CDR3 has 17 amino acids. The CDR3 sequence is CSAPGLAGSSSYNEQFF. The CDR3 nucleotides are TGCAGTGCACCGGGACTAGCGGGCTCTAGCTCCTACAATGAGCAGTTCTTC.

The genes are TRBV29-1 and TRBJ2-7, with D unresolved. Trimming shortened V by 0 bases and J by 1 base, and 10 bases separated the two germline ends. The germline V gene encodes CDR1 SQVTM and CDR2 ANQGSEA. The CDR3 totals 14 residues. The CDR3 loop reads CSVEEGTASYEQYF. DNA of the CDR3: TGCAGCGTTGAAGAAGGAACAGCTTCCTACGAGCAGTACTTC.

V usage is TRBV7-9 and J usage is TRBJ2-1; D unclear. The V gene's germline CDR1 is SEHNR and CDR2 FQNEAQ (reference sequence). This CDR3 comprises 14 residues. The V gene lost 7 bases and the J gene lost 8 bases, with 18 bases spanning the gap. For the CDR3, the DNA is TGTGCCAGCAACGCCCGGGCAATTGGCGATGAGCAGTTCTTC. Its protein product is CASNARAIGDEQFF.